The TCR beta chain described here comes from a study of CD8 T cells in ankylosing spondylitis. This clonotype showed up many times. TCRdb called the 5' RACE reads again in MiXCR, with one record for every CDR3 protein. Counted here are some 200,000 distinct CDR3 sequences, about 18% occurring once; the ten biggest clones make up approximately 4%. This CDR3 contains 14 residues. CDR1 is KGHDR and CDR2 is SFDVKD in the germline V gene. Trimming cost V 2 bases and J 1 base; bases outside gene matches: 0. The sample consisted of blood, either unsorted or a sorted T cell fraction (not recorded which). This chain joins TRBV24-1 and TRBJ2-5; TRBD2 aligns across 7 bases. The source of this sequence is a male donor aged 10-35 years with ankylosing spondylitis or in good health (not recorded which). The CDR3 sequence: CATSDWEGQETQYF. The CDR3 DNA reads TGTGCCACCAGTGATTGGGAGGGCCAAGAGACCCAGTACTTC.